The 4 T cell receptor beta chains reported below all come from one sample, sequenced in a study of CD8 T cells in ankylosing spondylitis. TCRdb re-called the 5' RACE reads through MiXCR, storing one row per CDR3 protein. There are approximately 210,000 distinct CDR3 sequences in the sample; around 13% occur only once, and 16% lies in the top ten. The sample consisted of blood, either unsorted or a sorted T cell fraction (not recorded which). These receptor sequences come from a male donor with ankylosing spondylitis or in good health (not recorded which).

This clonotype was seen ten or more times. This chain connects TRBV6-1 to TRBJ1-2; weak D call: TRBD1 (6 bases). V lost 7 bases and J 0 bases, leaving 18 bases between the germline ends. The CDR3 extends over 16 amino acids. Germline V lookup: CDR1 MNHNS, CDR2 SASEGT. The CDR3 is CASIRTASTSNYGYTF. The CDR3 DNA follows: TGTGCCAGCATCAGGACAGCGAGTACTTCTAACTATGGCTACACCTTC.

This clonotype turned up a few times. The chain recombines TRBV25-1 with TRBJ2-6, with D possibly TRBD2 on 5 matching bases. The germline V gene has CDR1 MGHDK and CDR2 SYGVNS. The CDR3 sequence is 14 residues long. V was clipped by 7 bases and J by 0 bases, with 7 bases between them. This CDR3 is CASTRGSGANVLTF. CDR3 DNA: TGTGCCAGCACTCGGGGCTCTGGGGCCAACGTCCTGACTTTC.

The chain links TRBV14 to TRBJ2-7; possibly TRBD2 for D (5 bases). The germline V gene has CDR1 SGHDN and CDR2 FVKESK. The CDR3 length is 14 residues. V was clipped by 0 bases and J by 2 bases, with 8 bases between them. The CDR3 spells CASSQDFGAYEQYF. In nucleotides, the CDR3 is TGTGCCAGCAGCCAAGATTTCGGGGCCTACGAGCAGTACTTC.

The chain combines TRBV29-1 with TRBJ1-1; 7 bases agree with TRBD1. This CDR3 spans 13 amino acids. Germline assignment: CDR1 SQVTM and CDR2 ANQGSEA. The junction had 4 bases not matched to a gene; V was cut back by 6 bases and J by 0 bases. CDR3: CSVIQGLNTEAFF. The CDR3, as DNA: TGCAGCGTCATACAGGGGTTGAACACTGAAGCTTTCTTT.